This T cell receptor beta chain was recorded in a study of blood T cell repertoires in COVID-19 (dated by TCRdb to 2020 to 2021). Looking at the study overall: Collaborator samples came from the United States, Italy and Spain and covered acute and convalescent phases of COVID-19. Nearly every sample came with metadata listing a de-identified subject ID, COVID-19 status, age in years and sex. Deeply sampled blood TCRbeta repertoires from subjects exposed to, actively infected with, or recovered from COVID-19 were included in the dataset. The repertoires were released in a freely available public database intended as a resource for research on the immune response to SARS-CoV-2. The prospective study material was composed of cDNA or gDNA derived from T cells, B-cell-depleted T cells, or PBMCs. The samples were drawn from two sources: the first 160 participants of the ongoing ImmuneRACE study, and 1,254 subjects contributed by 6 global collaborators. Where HLA class I and class II types were available, the types were taken from metadata supplied by the sample provider, not from assay-based typing.

The immunoSEQ Assay, a bias-controlled multiplex PCR, was used to amplify TCRbeta CDR3 regions from genomic DNA. Regarding the original processing steps: Within the assay, amplification of reference gene primers was used to estimate how many nucleated cells each sample contained. Sequence reads were collapsed and filtered to measure the absolute abundance of every unique TCRbeta CDR3 rearrangement. For each sample, productive Simpson clonality was calculated by taking the square root of Simpson's diversity index across productive rearrangements. Entries here come from immuneACCESS through TCRdb and include only in-frame sequences with V and J called. Some clones fail to appear in such tables; in the studies checked, an unresolved V gene covers under half of the shortfall, and the cause of the remainder is unknown. That table gives V, J and clone size, and the DNA gave D and trimming. In this sample the table shows 30,000 to 35,000 clones, less than 95% of which occur a single time. The ten largest account for around 20% of the sample.

Collaborating institutions collected whole blood in K2EDTA tubes following their own protocols. For TCRbeta analysis, collaborator samples were shipped as frozen whole blood, as isolated PBMCs, or as DNA extracted from either sample type. Overall results and qualifications from the work: How much clinical and demographic metadata was included differed by source and by participant, and the metadata was provided uncurated.

A word on this clone: Its antigen is currently not known. It has no much larger one-base neighbor in the sample; base qualities were not kept.

The CDR3 holds 14 amino acids from the cysteine to the phenylalanine. The read is trimmed to its CDR3 DNA, 42 bases read in frame from base 1. For this chain, trimming is 5 bases at the V end and 9 bases at the J end, and the number of junction bases without a gene match is 11. In the germline V gene (reference sequence), CDR1 corresponds to SGHKS and CDR2 to YYEKEE. Here the chain combines TRBV5-5 and TRBJ2-7; TRBD1 matches 10 bases in the middle. The specimen was peripheral blood. The source is a man older than 75 with acute or convalescent COVID-19. The CDR3 region reads CASSWTGGQLGQYF. Read as DNA, the sequence is TGTGCCAGCAGTTGGACAGGGGGTCAGCTAGGGCAGTACTTC. Beyond the CDR3, the reference TRBV5-5 and TRBJ2-7 genes provide the residues; the full variable domain reads: DAGVTQSPTHLIKTRGQQVTLRCSPISGHKSVSWYQQVLGQGPQFIFQYYEKEERGRGNFPDRFSARQFPNYSSELNVNALLLGDSALYLCASSWTGGQLGQYFGPGTRLTVT.